This T cell receptor beta chain originates from a study of response to subunit inactivated influenza vaccine. The study's findings and limits: The study's authors posited that every seasonal influenza vaccination enlists few new T cells.

This clonotype was recorded at least ten times. Antigen unknown. TCRdb reprocessed the RT-PCR reads with MiXCR, giving one entry per CDR3 protein. In the table there are a few hundred thousand distinct CDR3 sequences, 12% of which are singletons. The germline CDR1 and CDR2 sequences are SGHRS and YFSETQ. The CDR3 has 15 amino acids. V gave up 6 bases and J gave up 0 bases, with 15 bases separating them. This receptor was identified in a man between 50 and 59 years old who received an inactivated influenza vaccine. The V and J genes are TRBV5-1 and TRBJ1-1, with a weak D call TRBD1 (5 bases). The sample was non-naive T cells sorted from PBMCs, taken around 14 days before vaccination. CDR3 nucleotides: TGCGCCAGCACCCCCCGAGGAGGGGTGAACACTGAAGCTTTCTTT. Its translation: CASTPRGGVNTEAFF.